This T cell receptor beta chain comes out of a study of blood T cells in healthy people across ages. General study results and limits: In older individuals, TCR beta diversity per million T cells was lower, falling roughly linearly with age. More naive CD4+ cells and higher diversity were found in long-lived than in aged donors.

The authors ran a second PCR of about 7 to 11 cycles using a sample-barcoded 5' primer and a J-beta primer mix. Every sample gave at least 2.5 million paired-end reads containing CDR3. TCRdb redid the calling of the 5' RACE reads with MiXCR, one entry per CDR3 protein. Of some 1.6 million distinct CDR3 sequences in the sample, 30% to 40% are singletons; the top ten hold 11%. Regarding this clonotype: What it binds is not known.

Isolation yielded PBMCs, at least 7 million per sample, in every case. The germline V gene encodes CDR1 LGHDT and CDR2 YNNKEL (reference sequence). There are 15 residues in the CDR3. The ends were cut back, 1 base at V and 8 bases at J, with 15 bases in the middle. This receptor was obtained from a woman in her 30s in good health. The V call is TRBV3-1, the J call TRBJ2-1; no firm D call. Sequenced material: blood. CDR3 DNA: TGTGCCAGCAGCCAAGGTTGGCTAGTCGGCTATGAGCAGTTCTTC. Translated: CASSQGWLVGYEQFF.